The TCR beta chain under discussion was sequenced for a study of shared clonotypes between healthy human individuals. CDR3 length equals 14 residues. V shed 8 bases and J shed 4 bases, with 15 bases lying between them. In germline, CDR1 is MNHNS, CDR2 SASEGT. Sequencing used immunoSEQ multiplex PCR; TCRdb keeps in-frame clones, though not all of them. The sample lists over 700,000 clones, around 70% occurring once. To note about this clone: Its specificity is unknown.

Overall study results and limits: Of the naive CD4 clonotypes, about 5% were shared across several donors.

V gene TRBV6-1 combines with J gene TRBJ2-1, with TRBD2 as a possible D gene (6 bases). The TCR originated in a young woman in good health. The sequenced sample consisted of memory CD4+ T cells sorted from blood. Subset noted: CD45RA-negative fraction. The chain's CDR3 is CASDALARYNEQFF. CDR3 nucleotide sequence: TGTGCCAGCGATGCACTAGCACGATACAATGAGCAGTTCTTC.